This passage covers 20 T cell receptor beta chains from one sample sequenced in a study of blood T cell repertoires in COVID-19. Clones were read by immunoSEQ multiplex PCR, and TCRdb kept only the in-frame ones, dropping some. The table lists approximately 170,000 clones, roughly nine tenths of them singletons, with 1.9% in the top ten. The material sequenced was peripheral blood. The receptors stem from a man aged 18 to 30 who had recovered from COVID-19.

This clone appeared once. J is TRBJ2-7 and V is TRBV21-1; no check of the table's D call, TRBD2, against the DNA was made. TRBV21-1 is a documented pseudogene. This CDR3 is 16 amino acids long. The CDR3 here is CASSKRSLEPSYEQYF. In DNA form, the CDR3 reads TGTGCCAGCAGCAAACGTTCGCTAGAACCCTCCTACGAGCAGTACTTC.

J is TRBJ2-7 and V is TRBV19; maybe TRBD1 (5 bases). Between the trimmed V and J ends, which lost 4 bases and 2 bases, there was a span of 9 bases. The CDR3 has 13 amino acids. The V gene's germline CDR1 is LNHDA and CDR2 SQIVND (reference sequence). The CDR3 reads CASSKDTTYEQYF. The CDR3 DNA reads TGTGCCAGTAGTAAGGACACCACCTACGAGCAGTACTTC.

This chain joins TRBV19 and TRBJ2-1, with 9 bases identical to TRBD2. J was trimmed by 7 bases and V by 8 bases; bases with no gene match: 12. The CDR3 is 15 residues long. Germline-derived CDR1 and CDR2 are LNHDA and SQIVND (reference sequence). The CDR3 is CASRGGRAAGNEQFF. The CDR3 coding sequence is TGTGCCAGTCGTGGCGGGAGGGCGGCGGGGAATGAGCAGTTCTTC.

DNA of the CDR3: TGTGCCACCAGCAGACCTTTACAGGATAACTATGGCTACACCTTC. Protein product: CATSRPLQDNYGYTF. The chain joins TRBV15 to TRBJ1-2; D might be TRBD1 (5 bases). V dropped 2 bases and J dropped 1 base, with 11 bases sitting between them. This CDR3 contains 15 residues. Per the germline V gene, CDR1 is LNHNV and CDR2 is YYDKDF (reference sequence).

A single count supports this clone. V usage is TRBV7-8 and J usage is TRBJ2-1; 12 bases agree with TRBD2. CDR3 length: 15 amino acids. The V segment lost 4 bases and the J segment 8 bases; nucleotides outside the gene matches: 6. Germline loops: CDR1 SGHVS, CDR2 FQNEAQ. CDR3 residues: CASSSGLAGYDEQFF. The CDR3 region has the DNA TGTGCCAGCAGCTCCGGACTAGCGGGATACGATGAGCAGTTCTTC.

V gene TRBV5-1 combines with J gene TRBJ1-1, with TRBD1 matching over 9 bases. The CDR3 is 15 amino acids. J gave up 3 bases and V 2 bases, and 5 bases lay outside the gene matches. Germline V gene data show CDR1 as SGHRS and CDR2 as YFSETQ. Here the CDR3 reads CASSLERTGDTEAFF. CDR3 DNA sequence: TGCGCCAGCAGCTTAGAACGGACAGGGGACACTGAAGCTTTCTTT.

The rearrangement uses TRBV19 and TRBJ1-3; no firm D call. This CDR3 has 12 amino acids. The germline V and J ends were trimmed by 4 bases and 3 bases, with 4 bases remaining between them. Germline V lookup: CDR1 LNHDA, CDR2 SQIVND (reference sequence). The CDR3 spells CASSTVGNTIYF. For the CDR3, the DNA is TGTGCCAGTAGTACGGTTGGAAACACCATATATTTT.

This clone was observed a handful of times. The genes are TRBV19 and TRBJ1-6; 7 bases align to TRBD1. J was trimmed by 4 bases and V by 4 bases; bases with no gene match: 10. Per germline, CDR1 LNHDA and CDR2 SQIVND (reference sequence). This CDR3 spans 17 amino acids. The CDR3 coding sequence is TGTGCCAGTAGTACGCTACAGGGGAGCTTTTATAATTCACCCCTCCACTTT. This gives the protein CASSTLQGSFYNSPLHF. Looking up the rest from reference TRBV19 and TRBJ1-6 gives the full variable domain: DGGITQSPKYLFRKEGQNVTLSCEQNLNHDAMYWYRQDPGQGLRLIYYSQIVNDFQKGDIAEGYSVSREKKESFPLTVTSAQKNPTAFYLCASSTLQGSFYNSPLHFGNGTRLTVT.

A single count supports this clone. J is TRBJ2-3 and V is TRBV6-5; D is possibly TRBD1 (6 bases). V lost 6 bases and J lost 4, with 11 bases in between. Germline V gene lookup returns CDR1 MNHEY and CDR2 SVGAGI. The CDR3 contains 13 residues. The CDR3 reads CASRQGWADTQYF. The CDR3 coding sequence is TGTGCCAGCAGACAGGGCTGGGCAGATACGCAGTATTTT.

In this sample, this clone turned up once. The chain has TRBV6-2 or TRBV6-3 and TRBJ2-7, with 7 bases matching TRBD2. The germline V gene encodes CDR1 MNHEY and CDR2 SVGEGT. Unmatched junction bases numbered 10, after V lost 2 bases and J lost 3 bases. The CDR3 consists of 16 residues. The CDR3, as DNA: TGTGCCAGCAGTTACCCCTCCCGCCGGGGGGACTACGAGCAGTACTTC. Encoded protein: CASSYPSRRGDYEQYF.

The chain has TRBV5-1 and TRBJ1-5, with D maybe TRBD1 (6 bases). V was pared by 0 bases and J by 6 bases, with 10 bases between. The CDR3 length is 14 residues. CDR1 is SGHRS and CDR2 is YFSETQ in the germline V gene. The CDR3 is CASSLVQGAQPQHF. In DNA form, the CDR3 reads TGCGCCAGCAGCTTGGTACAGGGCGCTCAGCCCCAGCATTTT.

The chain links TRBV6-4 to TRBJ2-7; a possible D gene is TRBD1 (8 bases). Germline V gene sequence: CDR1 MRHNA, CDR2 SNTAGT. This CDR3 spans 17 amino acids. With 6 bases removed from V and 2 bases from J, the gap between germline ends came to 23 bases. The CDR3 loop reads CASSVPQRDRRPYEQYF. In DNA form, the CDR3 reads TGTGCCAGCAGCGTCCCCCAGCGGGACAGGAGACCCTACGAGCAGTACTTC.

The CDR3 DNA follows: TGCAGCGTTGAAGATCTTCAGGGGACTAGCGGGAGTTACGAGCAGTACTTC. This codes for CSVEDLQGTSGSYEQYF. The chain is built from TRBV29-1 and TRBJ2-7; TRBD2 matches at 14 bases. Germline loops: CDR1 SQVTM, CDR2 ANQGSEA. This CDR3 spans 17 amino acids. After removal of 0 bases from V and 4 bases from J, the junction contained 8 bases not matched to a gene.

The genes are TRBV5-1 and TRBJ2-5, with TRBD1 matching 8 bases. CDR1 and CDR2 from the germline V gene are SGHRS and YFSETQ. Trimming cost V 5 bases and J 2 bases; bases outside gene matches: 14. The CDR3 covers 17 residues. The CDR3 region has the DNA TGCGCCAGCAGTTCCGGACAGGGAGGCCCTTTACAAGAGACCCAGTACTTC. Amino acid sequence: CASSSGQGGPLQETQYF.

The rearrangement uses TRBV23-1 and TRBJ2-7, with D tentatively TRBD1 (6 bases). TRBV23-1 is noted as an ORF with a role that remains uncertain. The CDR3 contains 15 residues. Trimming took off 3 bases at V and 2 bases at J, with 14 bases between the two ends. CDR3 region: CASSHCGQKPYEQYF. The CDR3 DNA reads TGCGCCAGCAGTCATTGCGGACAGAAACCCTACGAGCAGTACTTC.

On this clone itself: Other nucleotide sequences from this sample produce the same CDR3. This chain joins TRBV5-4 and TRBJ1-2; 7 bases fit TRBD1. The V gene's germline CDR1 is SGHNT and CDR2 YYREEE (reference sequence). V was pared by 4 bases and J by 2 bases, with 2 bases of the junction left unmatched. The CDR3 runs to 13 residues. In DNA form, the CDR3 reads TGTGCCAGCAGCCTGGGACAGAACTATGGCTACACCTTC. It is translated as CASSLGQNYGYTF.

The rearrangement uses TRBV29-1 and TRBJ2-3; the match to TRBD1 covers 7 bases. V trimming: 4 bases; J trimming: 1 base; junction bases outside the gene matches: 5. This CDR3 has 14 residues. Germline V gene sequence: CDR1 SQVTM, CDR2 ANQGSEA. The CDR3 reads CSVAGDRGTDTQYF. In DNA form, the CDR3 reads TGCAGCGTTGCGGGTGACAGGGGCACAGATACGCAGTATTTT.

The chain links TRBV9 to TRBJ1-5; D gene ambiguous. Germline-derived CDR1 and CDR2 are SGDLS and YYNGEE. The CDR3 has 14 amino acids. With 4 bases removed from V and 2 bases from J, the gap between germline ends came to 10 bases. The CDR3 loop is CASSKSSGNQPQHF. The CDR3, as DNA: TGTGCCAGCAGCAAGTCGAGTGGCAATCAGCCCCAGCATTTT.

The chain joins TRBV11-2 to TRBJ1-6; the D is unclear. This CDR3 has 14 residues. Germline V CDR1 and CDR2: SGHAT, FQNNGV. Trimming shortened V by 5 bases and J by 10 bases, and 15 bases separated the two germline ends. The CDR3 sequence is CASSPQAEPSPLHF. Written as DNA, the CDR3 is TGTGCCAGCAGCCCCCAGGCCGAGCCCTCACCCCTCCACTTT.

The J gene is TRBJ2-1, the V gene TRBV7-8; 7 nucleotides match TRBD2. CDR1 is SGHVS and CDR2 is FQNEAQ in the germline V gene. Trimming took 1 base from V and 10 from J; bases not matched to a gene: 13. This CDR3 is 16 amino acids long. CDR3 in amino acids: CASSLVPSKGGEEQFF. Here the CDR3 DNA reads TGTGCCAGCAGCTTAGTGCCTTCTAAGGGAGGGGAAGAGCAGTTCTTC.